The 20 T cell receptor beta chains below all came from one sample that was sequenced in a study of Graves' ophthalmopathy and Graves' hyperthyroidism. For repertoire sequencing, the TCR beta CDR3 regions were amplified from RNA transcripts. Investigators did first-round RT-PCR with HTBI primers, then second-round multiplex PCR. TCRdb recomputed calls from the multiplex PCR reads with MiXCR, one row per CDR3 protein. The table has 600,000 to 700,000 distinct CDR3 sequences, about two fifths seen once. The sample was peripheral blood. The receptors come from an adult man with Graves' ophthalmopathy.

The CDR3 here is CASSETERGSGYTF. In DNA, the CDR3 is TGTGCCAGCAGTGAGACTGAAAGGGGCAGCGGCTACACCTTC. V gene TRBV2 combines with J gene TRBJ1-2; D perhaps matches TRBD1 (5 bases). Germline V CDR1 and CDR2: SNHLY, FYNNEI. The CDR3 has 14 amino acids. V lost 3 bases and J 8 bases, leaving 16 bases between the germline ends.

The gene calls are TRBV7-9 and TRBJ2-7; TRBD1 agrees at 10 bases. Germline CDR1 SEHNR, CDR2 FQNEAQ (reference sequence). CDR3 length: 14 residues. V was clipped by 5 bases and J by 5 bases; unmatched bases: 6. CDR3 amino acids: CASSGGTGENEQYF. CDR3 bases: TGTGCCAGCAGCGGCGGGACAGGGGAAAACGAGCAGTACTTC.

This clonotype was counted between two and nine times. The chain is built from TRBV6-5 and TRBJ2-5; perhaps TRBD1 as D (6 bases). The germline V gene has CDR1 MNHEY and CDR2 SVGAGI. The V and J ends lost 3 bases and 4 bases respectively, with 12 bases between them. This CDR3 is 14 amino acids long. CDR3 in amino acids: CASSYAGAGETQYF. The CDR3 DNA follows: TGTGCCAGCAGTTATGCAGGGGCGGGAGAGACCCAGTACTTC.

The V and J genes are TRBV7-2 and TRBJ2-7; 11 bases are a match to TRBD2. Germline CDR1 and CDR2: SGHTA and FQGNSA. V lost 5 bases to trimming and J lost 6 bases; unmatched junction nucleotides: 9. The length of the CDR3 is 15 residues. CDR3 coding DNA: TGTGCCAGCAGCGTGACTAGCGGGACTTTTGCCGAGCAGTACTTC. It is translated as CASSVTSGTFAEQYF.

This clonotype has a handful of counts. The chain is built from TRBV6-6 and TRBJ2-7; 13 bases map to TRBD2. V trimming: 5 bases; J trimming: 2 bases; junction bases outside the gene matches: 6. There are 16 residues in the CDR3. The germline V gene has CDR1 MNHNY and CDR2 SVGAGI (reference sequence). CDR3 sequence reads: CASSTAGLAGAYEQYF. CDR3 coding DNA: TGTGCCAGCAGTACCGCCGGACTAGCGGGGGCCTACGAGCAGTACTTC.

Comment on this clonotype: A much larger clone lies a single base off, so this may be a read error. The CDR3 here is CATSGGPGGDNYGHTF. The CDR3 DNA is TGTGCCACCAGTGGGGGTCCAGGGGGCGATAACTATGGCCACACCTTC. This chain joins TRBV24-1 and TRBJ1-2; 8 nucleotides agree with TRBD1. Germline CDR1 KGHDR, CDR2 SFDVKD. The CDR3 has 16 amino acids.

This clonotype was seen at least ten times. The V gene is TRBV5-8, the J gene TRBJ1-1, with D perhaps matching TRBD1 (6 bases). CDR1 SGHTS and CDR2 YDEGEE come from the germline V gene. The CDR3 covers 16 residues. The ends were cut back, 0 bases at V and 4 bases at J, with 16 bases in the middle. CDR3 sequence reads: CASSLVRRYRATEAFF. The CDR3 coding sequence is TGTGCCAGCAGCTTGGTGAGACGATACAGGGCCACTGAAGCTTTCTTT.

J is TRBJ1-5 and V is TRBV19, with 12 bases lining up with TRBD1. Germline CDR1 and CDR2: LNHDA and SQIVND (reference sequence). CDR3 length equals 15 residues. J lost 3 bases, V lost 5 bases, and 2 bases had no gene match. This chain's CDR3 is CASSGTGGYNQPQHF. DNA of the CDR3: TGTGCCAGTAGTGGGACAGGGGGCTACAATCAGCCCCAGCATTTT.

The chain links TRBV20-1 to TRBJ2-2; D may be TRBD2 (5 bases). The germline V and J ends were trimmed by 3 bases and 6 bases, with 11 bases remaining between them. Germline CDR1 DFQATT, CDR2 SNEGSKA (reference sequence). The CDR3 extends over 13 amino acids. CDR3 protein: CSASRTLSGELFF. The CDR3 nucleotides read TGCAGTGCTAGTAGGACTCTCTCCGGGGAGCTGTTTTTT.

This rearrangement joins TRBV12-3 or TRBV12-4 to TRBJ2-3, with 12 bases lining up with TRBD2. The junction had 12 bases not matched to a gene; V was cut back by 0 bases and J by 5 bases. This CDR3 region has 19 residues. CDR3: CASSLAGLAGGPIEDTQYF. CDR3 DNA: TGTGCCAGCAGTTTAGCGGGCCTAGCGGGAGGGCCTATTGAAGATACGCAGTATTTT.

The chain carries TRBV10-3 and TRBJ2-5; the match to TRBD2 covers 10 bases. The CDR3 totals 14 residues. Germline CDR1 and CDR2: ENHRY and SYGVKD. J lost 5 bases, V lost 11 bases, and 11 bases had no gene match. CDR3 sequence reads: CASKAGGPYETQYF. As DNA, the CDR3 is TGTGCCTCTAAAGCGGGGGGGCCTTACGAGACCCAGTACTTC.

As regards this clonotype: A much larger clone is a single base away; this may be a read error. This sequence joins TRBV9 and TRBJ2-2, with no clear D. The germline V gene has CDR1 SGDLS and CDR2 YYNGEE. The CDR3 sequence is 12 residues long. CDR3 DNA: TGTGTCAGCAGCGTTGAGTCCGGGGAGCTGTTTTTT. The encoded protein is CVSSVESGELFF.

The sample holds many counts of this clonotype. The CDR3 sequence: CASSLGSRVDGYTF. As DNA, the CDR3 is TGTGCCAGCAGCTTAGGGTCCCGGGTTGATGGCTACACCTTC. The rearrangement links TRBV7-2 to TRBJ1-2; D is unresolved. Trimming removed 1 base from V and 6 bases from J, with 12 bases in between. There are 14 residues in the CDR3. Germline values: CDR1 SGHTA, CDR2 FQGNSA.

In this sample, this clonotype turned up once. The chain is built from TRBV29-1 and TRBJ2-5; tentatively, D is TRBD1 or TRBD2 (5 bases each). This CDR3 comprises 14 residues. Germline V CDR1 and CDR2: SQVTM, ANQGSEA. V was shortened by 6 bases and J by 5 bases, with 19 bases between the two germline ends. The DNA of the CDR3 is TGCAGCGTGGGACCGCGCAGGTCGGGTGAGACCCAGTACTTC. This encodes CSVGPRRSGETQYF.

There are many counts of this clonotype. The rearrangement uses TRBV7-9 and TRBJ2-5; D could derive from TRBD1 or TRBD2 (5 bases each). In germline, CDR1 is SEHNR, CDR2 FQNEAQ (reference sequence). Trimming left V 3 bases short and J 1 base short, with 12 bases between. The CDR3 extends over 15 amino acids. CDR3 nucleotide sequence: TGTGCCAGCAGCTTCCACGGGGACCGCCAAGAGACCCAGTACTTC. It encodes CASSFHGDRQETQYF. The full variable domain, rest sourced from reference TRBV7-9 and TRBJ2-5, is DTGVSQNPRHKITKRGQNVTFRCDPISEHNRLYWYRQTLGQGPEFLTYFQNEAQLEKSRLLSDRFSAERPKGSFSTLEIQRTEQGDSAMYLCASSFHGDRQETQYFGPGTRLLVL.

This clonotype occurred many times. This chain links TRBV6-6 with TRBJ2-7; no clear D gene. Germline-derived CDR1 and CDR2 are MNHNY and SVGAGI (reference sequence). V was clipped by 5 bases and J by 2 bases, with 13 bases between them. This CDR3 contains 14 residues. The CDR3 DNA is TGTGCCAGCAGTGTCATAGGATTTACCTACGAGCAGTACTTC. Translating gives CASSVIGFTYEQYF.

This chain uses TRBV2 with TRBJ1-1; 10 nucleotides line up with TRBD1. V dropped 6 bases and J dropped 6; count of bases not matched to a gene: 4. This CDR3 region has 13 residues. CDR1 and CDR2 (germline): SNHLY, FYNNEI. In DNA, the CDR3 is TGTGCCAGCAGGAGACAGGGGGCCTCTGAAGCTTTCTTT. It encodes CASRRQGASEAFF. Combining the CDR3 with reference TRBV2 and TRBJ1-1 gives the whole variable domain EPEVTQTPSHQVTQMGQEVILRCVPISNHLYFYWYRQILGQKVEFLVSFYNNEISEKSEIFDDQFSVERPDGSNFTLKIRSTKLEDSAMYFCASRRQGASEAFFGQGTRLTVV.

The sample holds many counts of this clonotype. The chain joins TRBV2 to TRBJ2-2; 7 bases are a match to TRBD2. The V segment lost 2 bases and the J segment 1 base; nucleotides outside the gene matches: 7. This CDR3 is 17 amino acids long. Germline CDR1 reads SNHLY; CDR2 reads FYNNEI. CDR3 in amino acids: CASSESYLAVNTGELFF. DNA of the CDR3: TGTGCCAGCAGTGAATCATACCTAGCGGTGAACACCGGGGAGCTGTTTTTT.

V gene TRBV7-2 combines with J gene TRBJ1-5; 8 nucleotides match TRBD1. CDR1 and CDR2 from the germline V gene are SGHTA and FQGNSA. CDR3 length equals 16 residues. With V trimmed by 4 bases and J by 7 bases, 12 bases remained unmatched. The CDR3: CASSWAGGLPHQPQHF. The CDR3 nucleotides are TGTGCCAGCAGCTGGGCAGGGGGCCTACCGCACCAGCCCCAGCATTTT. Looking up the rest from reference TRBV7-2 and TRBJ1-5 gives the full variable domain: GAGVSQSPSNKVTEKGKDVELRCDPISGHTALYWYRQSLGQGLEFLIYFQGNSAPDKSGLPSDRFSAERTGGSVSTLTIQRTQQEDSAVYLCASSWAGGLPHQPQHFGDGTRLSIL.

The rearrangement uses TRBV12-3 or TRBV12-4 and TRBJ2-2; TRBD2 agrees at 10 bases. This CDR3 is 14 amino acids long. Trimming cost V 6 bases and J 9 bases; bases outside gene matches: 7. CDR3 sequence reads: CASRVAGGMRELFF. The CDR3 nucleotides read TGTGCCAGCAGAGTAGCGGGAGGTATGAGGGAGCTGTTTTTT.